This TCR beta chain emerged from a study of blood T cells in healthy people across ages. Across the study: Template switching caught about one barcoded beta molecule for each two T cells.

This CDR3 comprises 14 residues. CDR1 and CDR2 (germline): DFQATT, SNEGSKA (reference sequence). Sample-barcoded 5' priming and a J-beta primer mix drove a second PCR of about 7 to 12 cycles. TCRdb reprocessed the 5' RACE reads with MiXCR, giving one entry per CDR3 protein. The sample carries over 1,200,000 distinct CDR3 sequences, 59% recorded once. The sequencing input was blood. This chain uses TRBV20-1 with TRBJ2-5; TRBD1 matches 9 bases. The end of the DNA aligns better with TRBJ2-7, so the J call may be wrong. This receptor was identified in a man younger than 35 in good health. CDR3 region: CSASKQGASYEQYF. The CDR3 coding sequence is TGCAGTGCTAGTAAACAGGGGGCCTCCTACGAGCAGTACTTC.